This TCR beta chain emerged from a study of T cells in Graves' hyperthyroidism and ophthalmopathy. Study-level information: The authors collected peripheral blood at initial diagnosis, before any treatment.

Patients aged 18 to 65 with hyperthyroidism were newly diagnosed, with duration under 2 months. The germline V gene encodes CDR1 SQVTM and CDR2 ANQGSEA. CDR3 length: 12 residues. V gave up 7 bases and J gave up 2 bases, with 11 bases separating them. Amplification targeted TCR beta CDR3 regions from RNA transcripts. An initial round of RT-PCR targeting the TCR CDR3 relied on the HTBI primer set. TCRdb called the multiplex PCR reads again in MiXCR, with one record for every CDR3 protein. The table lists 350,000 to 400,000 distinct CDR3 sequences, more than 11% of them singletons, with around 10% in the top ten.

The chain combines TRBV29-1 with TRBJ1-2; TRBD1 is a possible D gene (6 bases). Sequencing was done on a sample of blood. The receptor was isolated from an older woman with Graves' hyperthyroidism. The CDR3 DNA reads TGCAGCGCGGGGACATCGAACTATGGCTACACCTTC. This encodes CSAGTSNYGYTF.